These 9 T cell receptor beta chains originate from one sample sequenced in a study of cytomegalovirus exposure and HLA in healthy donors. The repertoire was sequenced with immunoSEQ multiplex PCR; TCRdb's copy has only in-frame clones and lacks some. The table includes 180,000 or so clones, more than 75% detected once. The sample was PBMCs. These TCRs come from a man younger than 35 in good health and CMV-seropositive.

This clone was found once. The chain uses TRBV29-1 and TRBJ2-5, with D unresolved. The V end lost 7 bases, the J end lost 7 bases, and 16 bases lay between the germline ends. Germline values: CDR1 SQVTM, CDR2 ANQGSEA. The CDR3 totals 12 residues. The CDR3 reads CSAPASPGTQYF. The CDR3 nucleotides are TGCAGCGCCCCTGCAAGCCCAGGGACCCAGTACTTC.

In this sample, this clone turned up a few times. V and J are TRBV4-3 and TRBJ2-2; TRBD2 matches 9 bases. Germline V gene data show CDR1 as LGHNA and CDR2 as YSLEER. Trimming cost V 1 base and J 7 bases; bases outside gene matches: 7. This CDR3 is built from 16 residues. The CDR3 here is CASSQVPSGNVGELFF. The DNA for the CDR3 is TGCGCCAGCAGCCAAGTTCCTAGCGGGAATGTCGGGGAGCTGTTTTTT.

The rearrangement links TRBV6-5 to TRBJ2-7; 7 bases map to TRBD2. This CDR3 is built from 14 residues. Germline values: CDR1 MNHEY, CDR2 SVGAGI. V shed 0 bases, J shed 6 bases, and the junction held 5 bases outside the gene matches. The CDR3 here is CASSYSGGSGEQYF. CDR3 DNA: TGTGCCAGCAGTTACTCCGGCGGGAGTGGCGAGCAGTACTTC.

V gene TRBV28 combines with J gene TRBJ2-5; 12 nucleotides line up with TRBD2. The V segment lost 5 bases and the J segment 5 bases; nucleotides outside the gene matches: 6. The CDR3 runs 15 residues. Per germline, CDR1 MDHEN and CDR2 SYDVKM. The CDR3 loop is CASSPRLAGVETQYF. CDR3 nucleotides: TGTGCCAGCAGTCCGCGACTAGCGGGAGTGGAGACCCAGTACTTC.

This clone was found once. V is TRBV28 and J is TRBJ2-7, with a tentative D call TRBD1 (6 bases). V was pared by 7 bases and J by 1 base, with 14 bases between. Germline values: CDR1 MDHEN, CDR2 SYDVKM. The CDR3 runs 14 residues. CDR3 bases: TGTGCCAGCATCTCAGGGGACATATCCTACGAGCAGTACTTC. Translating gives CASISGDISYEQYF.

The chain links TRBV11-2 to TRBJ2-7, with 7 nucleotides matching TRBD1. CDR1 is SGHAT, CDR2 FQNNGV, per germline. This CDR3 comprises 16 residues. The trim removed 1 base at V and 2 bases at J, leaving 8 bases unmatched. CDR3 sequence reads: CASSLVGSGTAYEQYF. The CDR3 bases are TGTGCCAGCAGCTTAGTGGGAAGTGGGACAGCCTACGAGCAGTACTTC.

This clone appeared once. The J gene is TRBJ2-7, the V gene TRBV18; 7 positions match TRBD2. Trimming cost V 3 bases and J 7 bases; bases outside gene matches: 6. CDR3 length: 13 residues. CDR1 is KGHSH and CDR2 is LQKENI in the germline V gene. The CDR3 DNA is TGTGCCAGCTCACCGGGAGGGAACGGGGAGCAGTACTTC. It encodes CASSPGGNGEQYF.

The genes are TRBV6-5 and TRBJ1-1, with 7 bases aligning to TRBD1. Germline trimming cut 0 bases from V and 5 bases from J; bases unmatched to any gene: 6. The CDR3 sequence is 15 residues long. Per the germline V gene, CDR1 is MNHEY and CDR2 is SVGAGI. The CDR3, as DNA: TGTGCCAGCAGTTACTCGAACAAGGACAGGACTGAAGCTTTCTTT. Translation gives CASSYSNKDRTEAFF.

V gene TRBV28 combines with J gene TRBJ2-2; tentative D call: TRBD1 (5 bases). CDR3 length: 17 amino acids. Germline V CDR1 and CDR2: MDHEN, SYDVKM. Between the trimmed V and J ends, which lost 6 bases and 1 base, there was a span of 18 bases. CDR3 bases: TGTGCCAGCAGACCGACAGCGTGGACCCAGAACACCGGGGAGCTGTTTTTT. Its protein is CASRPTAWTQNTGELFF. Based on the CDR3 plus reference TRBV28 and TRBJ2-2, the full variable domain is DVKVTQSSRYLVKRTGEKVFLECVQDMDHENMFWYRQDPGLGLRLIYFSYDVKMKEKGDIPEGYSVSREKKERFSLILESASTNQTSMYLCASRPTAWTQNTGELFFGEGSRLTVL.